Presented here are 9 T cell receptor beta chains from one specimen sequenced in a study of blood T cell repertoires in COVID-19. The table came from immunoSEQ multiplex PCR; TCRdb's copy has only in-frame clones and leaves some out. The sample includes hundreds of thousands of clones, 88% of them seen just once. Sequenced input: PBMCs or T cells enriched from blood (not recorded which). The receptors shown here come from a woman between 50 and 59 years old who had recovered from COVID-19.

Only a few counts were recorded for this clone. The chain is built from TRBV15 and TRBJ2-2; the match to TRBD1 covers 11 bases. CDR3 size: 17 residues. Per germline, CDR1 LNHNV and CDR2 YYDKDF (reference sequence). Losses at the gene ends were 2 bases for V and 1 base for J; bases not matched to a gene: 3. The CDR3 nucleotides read TGTGCCACCAGCAGACCCGGGACAGGGGGGAACACCGGGGAGCTGTTTTTT. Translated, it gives CATSRPGTGGNTGELFF. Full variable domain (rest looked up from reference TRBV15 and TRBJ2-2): DAMVIQNPRYQVTQFGKPVTLSCSQTLNHNVMYWYQQKSSQAPKLLFHYYDKDFNNEADTPDNFQSRRPNTSFCFLDIRSPGLGDTAMYLCATSRPGTGGNTGELFFGEGSRLTVL.

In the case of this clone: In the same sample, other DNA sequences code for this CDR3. CDR3 protein: CASKGQGATDTQYF. CDR3 nucleotide sequence: TGTGCCAGTAAAGGACAGGGTGCGACAGATACGCAGTATTTT. V is TRBV19 and J is TRBJ2-3; 8 bases line up with TRBD1. Germline values: CDR1 LNHDA, CDR2 SQIVND (reference sequence). The CDR3 is 14 amino acids. After removal of 7 bases from V and 3 bases from J, the junction contained 6 bases not matched to a gene.

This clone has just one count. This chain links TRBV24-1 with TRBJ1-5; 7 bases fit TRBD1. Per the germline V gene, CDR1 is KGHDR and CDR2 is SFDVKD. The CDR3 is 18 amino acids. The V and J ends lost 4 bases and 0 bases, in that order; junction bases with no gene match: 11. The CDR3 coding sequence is TGTGCCACCAGTGAGGGGACTTACAGGGGTTATAGCAATCAGCCCCAGCATTTT. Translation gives CATSEGTYRGYSNQPQHF.

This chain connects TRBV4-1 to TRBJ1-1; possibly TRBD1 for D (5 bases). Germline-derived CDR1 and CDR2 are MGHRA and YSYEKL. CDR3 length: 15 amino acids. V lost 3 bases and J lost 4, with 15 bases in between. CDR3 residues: CASSQAGRVVTEAFF. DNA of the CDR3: TGCGCCAGCAGCCAGGCTGGCAGGGTTGTCACTGAAGCTTTCTTT.

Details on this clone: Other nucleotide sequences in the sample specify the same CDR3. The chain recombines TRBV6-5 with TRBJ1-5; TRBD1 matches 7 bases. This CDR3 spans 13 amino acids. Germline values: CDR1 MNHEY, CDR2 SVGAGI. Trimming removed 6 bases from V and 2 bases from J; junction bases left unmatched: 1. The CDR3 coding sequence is TGTGCCAGCAGCGGGACAGGCAATCAGCCCCAGCATTTT. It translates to CASSGTGNQPQHF.

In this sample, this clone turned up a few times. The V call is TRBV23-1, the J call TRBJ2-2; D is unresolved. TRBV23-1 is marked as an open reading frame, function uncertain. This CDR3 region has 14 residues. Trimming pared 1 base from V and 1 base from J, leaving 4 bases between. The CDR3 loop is CASSQWRNTGELFF. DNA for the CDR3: TGCGCCAGCAGTCAATGGAGGAACACCGGGGAGCTGTTTTTT.

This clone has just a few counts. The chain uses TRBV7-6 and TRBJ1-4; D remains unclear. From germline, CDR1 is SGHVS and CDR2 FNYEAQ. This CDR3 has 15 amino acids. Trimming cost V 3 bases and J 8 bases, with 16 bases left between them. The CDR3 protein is CASSLDYPRGEKLFF. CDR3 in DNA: TGTGCCAGCAGCTTGGATTATCCCCGAGGGGAAAAACTGTTTTTT.

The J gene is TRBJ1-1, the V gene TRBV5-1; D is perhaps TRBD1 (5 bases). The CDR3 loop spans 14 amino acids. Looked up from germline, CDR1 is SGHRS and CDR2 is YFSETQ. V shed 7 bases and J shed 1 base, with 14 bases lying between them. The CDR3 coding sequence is TGCGCCAGCTCCCGGGACTCGACGAACACTGAAGCTTTCTTT. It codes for CASSRDSTNTEAFF.

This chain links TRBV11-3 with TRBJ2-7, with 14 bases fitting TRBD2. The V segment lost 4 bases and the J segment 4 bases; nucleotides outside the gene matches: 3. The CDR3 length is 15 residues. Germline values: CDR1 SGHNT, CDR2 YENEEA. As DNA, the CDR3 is TGTGCCAGCAGCTACGGGACTAGCGGGAGTTACGAGCAGTACTTC. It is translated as CASSYGTSGSYEQYF.